This T cell receptor beta chain stems from a study of blood T cell repertoires in COVID-19. Study background: The United States, Italy and Spain provided the acute and convalescent COVID-19 samples. PBMCs, B-cell-depleted T cells, or T cells provided the cDNA or gDNA that made up the material.

The J segment lost 2 bases and the V segment lost 4 bases, leaving 1 base of the junction unmatched. Per the germline V gene, CDR1 is SEHNR and CDR2 is FQNEAQ (reference sequence). CDR3 size: 14 residues. The participants were between about 18 and 90 years old and came from 24 US areas. Cohort assignment relied on participant-reported clinical history. Profiling relied on immunoSEQ multiplex PCR, and the TCRdb table lists in-frame clones only, not all of them. Counted here are approximately 200,000 clones, about 87% occurring once; the ten biggest clones make up less than 1.5%. The TCR was taken from a young man who had recovered from COVID-19. V usage is TRBV7-9 and J usage is TRBJ1-5, with 8 bases fitting TRBD1. Sequenced: PBMCs or T cells enriched from blood (not recorded which). CDR3 nucleotides: TGTGCCAGCAGCTCGACAGGGGGCAATCAGCCCCAGCATTTT. Its translation is CASSSTGGNQPQHF.